The 27 T cell receptor beta chains listed next were all sequenced from one sample in a study of CD4+ T cells in melanoma. Data came from immunoSEQ multiplex PCR; TCRdb stores just in-frame clones and leaves some out. The sample comprises 110,000 to 150,000 clones, roughly 91% of which are singletons, and less than 2% rests with the top ten. The receptor set was obtained from a human donor with melanoma.

This chain joins TRBV7-3 and TRBJ2-2, with D unresolved. The CDR3 loop spans 14 amino acids. V lost 2 bases and J lost 1, with 5 bases in between. Germline values: CDR1 SGHTA, CDR2 FQGTGA. The CDR3 nucleotides are TGTGCCAGCAGCTTACTTCAGAACACCGGGGAGCTGTTTTTT. Amino acid sequence: CASSLLQNTGELFF.

The sample holds one count of this clone. This chain links TRBV7-9 with TRBJ1-3; D gene unclear. Germline lookup yields CDR1 SEHNR and CDR2 FQNEAQ (reference sequence). V lost 6 bases and J 0 bases, leaving 12 bases between the germline ends. The CDR3 consists of 15 residues. The CDR3 bases are TGTGCCAGCAGGGTCCCGGCCCACTCTGGAAACACCATATATTTT. Protein sequence: CASRVPAHSGNTIYF.

This chain joins TRBV25-1 and TRBJ1-1; maybe TRBD1 (5 bases). Trimming stripped 6 bases from V and 6 bases from J, with 11 bases between. The CDR3 runs 12 residues. Germline V gene lookup returns CDR1 MGHDK and CDR2 SYGVNS. DNA for the CDR3: TGTGCCAGCAGAGGTGACAGTGCTGAAGCTTTCTTT. Translated, it gives CASRGDSAEAFF.

The rearrangement joins TRBV12-5 to TRBJ1-1; D gene unclear. The CDR3 loop spans 16 amino acids. Germline V CDR1 and CDR2: LGHNT, FRNRAP. V dropped 1 base and J dropped 3 bases, with 15 bases sitting between them. The CDR3 nucleotides are TGTGCTAGTGGTTTGGCCGGACGGCGCGAGGACACTGAAGCTTTCTTT. It is translated as CASGLAGRREDTEAFF.

The chain couples TRBV30 to TRBJ2-3; D might be TRBD1 (5 bases). CDR3 size: 12 residues. Per the germline V gene, CDR1 is GTSNPN and CDR2 is SVGIG (reference sequence). The V end was cut by 2 bases, the J end by 5 bases, with 8 bases between. The chain's CDR3 is CAWSSQGDTQYF. In nucleotides, the CDR3 is TGTGCCTGGAGTTCCCAGGGAGATACGCAGTATTTT.

The chain links TRBV6-5 to TRBJ2-2, with unresolved D. Trimming cost V 2 bases and J 8 bases, with 15 bases left between them. Germline V gives CDR1 MNHEY, CDR2 SVGAGI. This CDR3 is 15 amino acids long. CDR3 sequence (DNA): TGTGCCAGCAGTTACAGCCCGATTTCCCCTGGGGAGCTGTTTTTT. This gives the protein CASSYSPISPGELFF.

The chain joins TRBV6-1 to TRBJ1-3; 8 bases align to TRBD1. There are 18 residues in the CDR3. CDR1 and CDR2 from the germline V gene are MNHNS and SASEGT. After removal of 0 bases from V and 0 bases from J, the junction contained 7 bases not matched to a gene. CDR3 bases: TGTGCCAGCAGTGAAGCCGTACCAGGACAGGGCTCTGGAAACACCATATATTTT. Translating it yields CASSEAVPGQGSGNTIYF.

The CDR3 nucleotides read TGTGCCAGCATTCGGGGGGCGCTTTCCTACGAGCAGTACTTC. Its protein is CASIRGALSYEQYF. This chain links TRBV6-1 with TRBJ2-7, with D possibly being TRBD2 (7 bases). Germline V gene data show CDR1 as MNHNS and CDR2 as SASEGT. V shed 7 bases and J shed 1 base, with 14 bases lying between them. The CDR3 sequence is 14 residues long.

The chain links TRBV7-9 to TRBJ1-2, with 7 bases that match TRBD1. The V gene's germline CDR1 is SEHNR and CDR2 FQNEAQ (reference sequence). Trimming took 3 bases from V and 6 from J; bases not matched to a gene: 19. The length of the CDR3 is 18 residues. The CDR3 DNA follows: TGTGCCAGCAGCTTCCCCCCAGCGACAGGGAAAAGGTTAAATGGCTACACCTTC. It codes for CASSFPPATGKRLNGYTF.

This chain joins TRBV5-1 and TRBJ2-3; 8 bases are a match to TRBD1. Germline values: CDR1 SGHRS, CDR2 YFSETQ. V gave up 4 bases and J gave up 0 bases; unmatched junction bases: 4. The CDR3 covers 15 residues. The CDR3 DNA is TGCGCCAGCAGCAAGGACAGGGCTAGCACAGATACGCAGTATTTT. Its translation is CASSKDRASTDTQYF.

The chain recombines TRBV6-1 with TRBJ1-5; D not resolved. Germline values: CDR1 MNHNS, CDR2 SASEGT. This CDR3 comprises 13 residues. The V end was cut by 4 bases, the J end by 11 bases, with 15 bases between. The CDR3 loop is CASSGDGFGAQHF. The CDR3 DNA is TGTGCCAGCAGTGGAGATGGGTTTGGTGCCCAGCATTTT.

This clone was detected only once. The gene calls are TRBV5-1 and TRBJ1-2; TRBD1 matches at 8 bases. V shed 4 bases, J shed 3 bases, and the junction held 20 bases outside the gene matches. CDR1 and CDR2 from the germline V gene are SGHRS and YFSETQ. This CDR3 contains 19 residues. Here the CDR3 reads CASSPWGVGTGSMYYGYTF. CDR3 bases: TGCGCCAGCAGCCCTTGGGGTGTCGGGACAGGCTCTATGTACTATGGCTACACCTTC.

The CDR3 loop is CAWSTGLVYEQYF. DNA for the CDR3: TGTGCCTGGAGTACAGGACTAGTCTACGAGCAGTACTTC. This chain uses TRBV30 with TRBJ2-7, with 7 positions matching TRBD2. Germline V gives CDR1 GTSNPN, CDR2 SVGIG (reference sequence). There are 13 residues in the CDR3. The V gene end was trimmed by 2 bases and the J gene end by 3 bases; junction bases not matched to a gene: 4.

This chain links TRBV30 with TRBJ1-1; D ambiguous. Germline V gene data show CDR1 as GTSNPN and CDR2 as SVGIG (reference sequence). The V end was cut by 4 bases, the J end by 3 bases, with 6 bases between. This CDR3 spans 11 amino acids. As DNA, the CDR3 is TGTGCCTGGACCGTATACACTGAAGCTTTCTTT. Encoded protein: CAWTVYTEAFF.

The chain has TRBV11-1 and TRBJ2-3; D may be TRBD2 (6 bases). The CDR3 runs to 13 residues. Germline V CDR1 and CDR2: SGHAT, FQDESV (reference sequence). With 3 bases removed from V and 6 bases from J, the gap between germline ends came to 10 bases. DNA of the CDR3: TGTGCCAGCAGCTTGCTAGCGCTCGATACGCAGTATTTT. Its protein product is CASSLLALDTQYF.

This clone has more than one count but fewer than ten. The chain uses TRBV11-2 and TRBJ1-1, with D maybe TRBD1 (5 bases). Trimming removed 1 base from V and 7 bases from J, with 19 bases in between. Germline assignment: CDR1 SGHAT and CDR2 FQNNGV. The CDR3 consists of 16 residues. This chain's CDR3 is CASSLVSQGTDYEAFF. In nucleotides, the CDR3 is TGTGCCAGCAGCTTAGTATCGCAGGGAACTGACTATGAAGCTTTCTTT.

The CDR3 nucleotides are TGTGCCAGCTCACCAGGGTTCCAAGATACGCAGTATTTT. Protein sequence: CASSPGFQDTQYF. The chain joins TRBV18 to TRBJ2-3; no reliable D call. CDR1 is KGHSH and CDR2 is LQKENI in the germline V gene. The CDR3 is 13 residues long. Trimming stripped 2 bases from V and 5 bases from J, with 8 bases between.

The CDR3 reads CASSPLQVRQPQHF. Here the CDR3 DNA reads TGTGCCAGCAGCCCACTACAGGTTCGTCAGCCCCAGCATTTT. The rearrangement joins TRBV5-6 to TRBJ1-5, with D possibly TRBD1 on 5 matching bases. In germline, CDR1 is SGHDT, CDR2 YYEEEE. CDR3 size: 14 residues. The ends were cut back, 4 bases at V and 6 bases at J, with 14 bases in the middle. The full variable domain, with the rest looked up from reference TRBV5-6 and TRBJ1-5, is DAGVTQSPTHLIKTRGQQVTLRCSPKSGHDTVSWYQQALGQGPQFIFQYYEEEERQRGNFPDRFSGHQFPNYSSELNVNALLLGDSALYLCASSPLQVRQPQHFGDGTRLSIL.

The rearrangement uses TRBV4-1 and TRBJ2-1, with D perhaps matching TRBD2 (6 bases). V was pared by 1 base and J by 6 bases, with 13 bases between. The CDR3 runs to 15 residues. CDR1 MGHRA and CDR2 YSYEKL come from the germline V gene. CDR3 residues: CASSQAGTVLNEQFF. The CDR3, as DNA: TGCGCCAGCAGCCAAGCCGGGACTGTCCTCAATGAGCAGTTCTTC.

CDR3 protein: CASSPSGTGESSEQFF. CDR3 DNA sequence: TGTGCCAGCTCACCTTCCGGGACAGGGGAATCTAGTGAGCAGTTCTTC. This chain joins TRBV18 and TRBJ2-1; 10 positions match TRBD1. The germline gives CDR1 KGHSH, CDR2 LQKENI. CDR3 length: 16 residues. Trimming removed 3 bases from V and 9 bases from J; junction bases left unmatched: 11.

This clone has just one count. This sequence joins TRBV25-1 and TRBJ2-7, with D tentatively TRBD1 (5 bases). The CDR3 has 14 amino acids. Trimming took off 2 bases at V and 2 bases at J, with 10 bases between the two ends. Germline V gene data show CDR1 as MGHDK and CDR2 as SYGVNS. The CDR3 here is CASSELGATYEQYF. The CDR3 DNA sequence: TGTGCCAGCAGTGAACTAGGGGCGACCTACGAGCAGTACTTC.

The rearrangement uses TRBV5-1 and TRBJ1-1, with 8 bases lining up with TRBD1. The junction had 15 bases not matched to a gene; V was cut back by 4 bases and J by 10 bases. CDR1 is SGHRS and CDR2 is YFSETQ in the germline V gene. This CDR3 contains 15 residues. This chain's CDR3 is CASSQGQAKQTGAFF. Here the CDR3 DNA reads TGCGCCAGCAGCCAGGGACAGGCTAAACAAACGGGAGCTTTCTTT. Full variable domain (missing parts from reference TRBV5-1 and TRBJ1-1): KAGVTQTPRYLIKTRGQQVTLSCSPISGHRSVSWYQQTPGQGLQFLFEYFSETQRNKGNFPGRFSGRQFSNSRSEMNVSTLELGDSALYLCASSQGQAKQTGAFFGQGTRLTVV.

The rearrangement uses TRBV5-1 and TRBJ1-2; D call uncertain. Trimming shortened V by 0 bases and J by 1 base, and 10 bases separated the two germline ends. From germline, CDR1 is SGHRS and CDR2 YFSETQ. The CDR3 has 15 residues. The DNA for the CDR3 is TGCGCCAGCAGCTTGGTACCGGACGGTAACTATGGCTACACCTTC. Its translation is CASSLVPDGNYGYTF.

The J gene is TRBJ1-4, the V gene TRBV5-1, with D tentatively TRBD1 (6 bases). This CDR3 comprises 16 residues. V lost 4 bases, J lost 0 bases, and 13 bases lay in between. In germline, CDR1 is SGHRS, CDR2 YFSETQ. The CDR3: CASSKGQQATNEKLFF. CDR3 sequence (DNA): TGCGCCAGCAGCAAAGGACAGCAAGCAACTAATGAAAAACTGTTTTTT. The full variable domain, rest sourced from reference TRBV5-1 and TRBJ1-4, is KAGVTQTPRYLIKTRGQQVTLSCSPISGHRSVSWYQQTPGQGLQFLFEYFSETQRNKGNFPGRFSGRQFSNSRSEMNVSTLELGDSALYLCASSKGQQATNEKLFFGSGTQLSVL.

The chain links TRBV6-5 to TRBJ1-5; the D gene is possibly TRBD1 (6 bases). The CDR3 covers 15 residues. V lost 2 bases and J lost 3, with 11 bases in between. In germline, CDR1 is MNHEY, CDR2 SVGAGI. The CDR3 reads CASSYDGGLNQPQHF. The DNA for the CDR3 is TGTGCCAGCAGTTACGACGGGGGCCTCAATCAGCCCCAGCATTTT.

The chain couples TRBV4-1 to TRBJ2-2; D uncertain. This CDR3 is 14 amino acids long. Between the trimmed V and J ends, which lost 0 bases and 5 bases, there was a span of 7 bases. Germline lookup yields CDR1 MGHRA and CDR2 YSYEKL. The CDR3 sequence is CASSQDPRTGELFF. CDR3 bases: TGCGCCAGCAGCCAAGATCCCCGGACCGGGGAGCTGTTTTTT.

The chain couples TRBV5-1 to TRBJ1-2, with D uncertain. The CDR3 runs to 14 residues. With 1 base removed from V and 1 base from J, the gap between germline ends came to 8 bases. From germline, CDR1 is SGHRS and CDR2 YFSETQ. Written as DNA, the CDR3 is TGCGCCAGCAGCTTGTCCCAGAATAACTATGGCTACACCTTC. Protein: CASSLSQNNYGYTF.